This T cell receptor (beta chain) was recorded in a study of shared clonotypes between healthy human individuals. The V gene's germline CDR1 is LNHNV and CDR2 YYDKDF (reference sequence). With 3 bases removed from V and 7 bases from J, the gap between germline ends came to 13 bases. The CDR3 consists of 13 residues. The assay was immunoSEQ multiplex PCR, and TCRdb's table has in-frame clones only and misses some. The repertoire holds about 380,000 clones, with about 96% as singletons. The specimen sequenced was memory CD8+ T cells sorted from blood. As to subset: CD45RO+ cells pooled with CCR7-negative TemRA cells. The origin of this receptor is a man under 40 in good health. This sequence joins TRBV15 and TRBJ2-7; D gene ambiguous. Here the CDR3 reads CATSRGMAWEQYF. The CDR3 DNA follows: TGTGCCACCAGCAGGGGGATGGCTTGGGAGCAGTACTTC.